This T cell receptor (beta chain) was identified during a study of cytomegalovirus exposure and HLA in healthy donors. Study-wide results and caveats: Researchers catalogued approximately 170 TCR beta chains as cytomegalovirus-associated.

Primers: 60 Vbeta forward and 13 Jbeta reverse. Profiling relied on immunoSEQ multiplex PCR, and the TCRdb table lists in-frame clones only, not all of them. Among 95,000 to 150,000 clones, over 65% were seen once, and the ten largest hold roughly 10%. The CDR3 sequence is 15 residues long. Unmatched junction bases numbered 5, after V lost 4 bases and J lost 0 bases. Germline-derived CDR1 and CDR2 are SNHLY and FYNNEI. Note on this clone: The antigen remains undetermined.

Source material: PBMCs. This sequence joins TRBV2 and TRBJ2-7; 8 bases align to TRBD1. This sequence was found in a man aged 25 to 45 in good health and CMV-seropositive. As DNA, the CDR3 is TGTGCCAGCAGTGGGAGGACAGGGTTCTCCTACGAGCAGTACTTC. Protein: CASSGRTGFSYEQYF.